Presented here are 6 T cell receptor beta chains from one specimen sequenced in a study of early T cells in non-severe SARS-CoV-2 infection. TCRdb reprocessed the 5' RACE reads via MiXCR and lists one record per CDR3 protein. In the table there are about 110,000 distinct CDR3 sequences, around 10% of which are singletons. Sequenced material: whole blood. Source of these receptors: an adult who was a healthcare worker with PCR-confirmed SARS-CoV-2 infection or an uninfected control (not recorded which).

The chain joins TRBV3-1 to TRBJ2-3; perhaps TRBD2 as D (5 bases). The V and J ends lost 6 bases and 4 bases respectively, with 20 bases between them. Germline lookup yields CDR1 LGHDT and CDR2 YNNKEL (reference sequence). The CDR3 sequence is 16 residues long. The CDR3 loop reads CASSHWSSSSADTQYF. Here the CDR3 DNA reads TGTGCCAGCAGTCATTGGAGCTCTAGCAGCGCAGATACGCAGTATTTT.

This clonotype has a handful of counts. The chain links TRBV6-6 to TRBJ1-2; D call uncertain. V gave up 6 bases and J gave up 3 bases, with 8 bases separating them. The CDR3 length is 12 residues. Looked up from germline, CDR1 is MNHNY and CDR2 is SVGAGI (reference sequence). Here the CDR3 DNA reads TGTGCCAGCAGGGTTTTCGACTATGGCTACACCTTC. It is translated as CASRVFDYGYTF.

This CDR3 reads CSTREPDTGELFF. DNA of the CDR3: TGCAGCACTCGGGAGCCGGACACCGGGGAGCTGTTTTTT. The rearrangement links TRBV29-1 to TRBJ2-2; maybe TRBD2 (6 bases). The germline gives CDR1 SQVTM, CDR2 ANQGSEA. CDR3 length equals 13 residues. V lost 8 bases and J 3 bases, leaving 13 bases between the germline ends.

This clonotype was counted many times. V usage is TRBV11-2 and J usage is TRBJ2-3; the match to TRBD1 covers 7 bases. Germline V CDR1 and CDR2: SGHAT, FQNNGV. The CDR3 has 13 residues. V was clipped by 5 bases and J by 6 bases; unmatched bases: 5. CDR3 coding DNA: TGTGCCAGCAGCCCGTGGACAGGTGATACGCAGTATTTT. Its protein product is CASSPWTGDTQYF.

The CDR3 loop is CASSGWTVNTGELFF. DNA of the CDR3: TGTGCCAGCAGTGGTTGGACGGTGAACACCGGGGAGCTGTTTTTT. V gene TRBV6-2 or TRBV6-3 combines with J gene TRBJ2-2; D unclear. Trimming pared 5 bases from V and 1 base from J, leaving 11 bases between. There are 15 residues in the CDR3. Germline lookup yields CDR1 MNHEY and CDR2 SVGEGT.

This clonotype was seen more than once but under ten times. The V and J genes are TRBV20-1 and TRBJ2-7; D gene ambiguous. The V and J ends lost 0 bases and 5 bases respectively, with 11 bases between them. CDR3 length: 13 residues. The germline CDR1 and CDR2 sequences are DFQATT and SNEGSKA (reference sequence). Here the CDR3 reads CSARERWADEQYF. CDR3 in DNA: TGCAGTGCTAGAGAAAGGTGGGCGGACGAGCAGTACTTC.